This T cell receptor beta chain is drawn from a study of T cell changes during pregnancy in multiple sclerosis. Assay used: immunoSEQ multiplex PCR; TCRdb lists only in-frame clones, some missing. There are more than 50,000 clones in the sample; less than 95% occur only once, and under 3% lies in the top ten. Germline V gives CDR1 SEHNR, CDR2 FQNEAQ (reference sequence). Trimming pared 5 bases from V and 2 bases from J, leaving 6 bases between. CDR3 length: 12 residues. This sample comprised CD8+ T cells from peripheral blood mononuclear cells, obtained after pregnancy. This receptor was obtained from a female donor with multiple sclerosis, enrolled in a pregnancy study. The chain uses TRBV7-9 and TRBJ1-2, with D perhaps matching TRBD1 (5 bases). The CDR3 DNA reads TGTGCCAGCAGCGGGGGGAACTATGGCTACACCTTC. It codes for CASSGGNYGYTF.